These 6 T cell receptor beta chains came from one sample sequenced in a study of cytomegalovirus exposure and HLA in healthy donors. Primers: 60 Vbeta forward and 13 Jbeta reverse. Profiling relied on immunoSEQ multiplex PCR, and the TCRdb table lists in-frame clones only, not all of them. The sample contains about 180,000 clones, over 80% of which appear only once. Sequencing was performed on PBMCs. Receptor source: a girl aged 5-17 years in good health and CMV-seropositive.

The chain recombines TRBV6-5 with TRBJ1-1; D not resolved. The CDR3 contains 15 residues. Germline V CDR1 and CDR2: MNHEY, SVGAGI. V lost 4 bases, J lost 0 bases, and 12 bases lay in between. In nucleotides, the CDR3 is TGTGCCAGCAGTTCGGGTCGGAGCATGAACACTGAAGCTTTCTTT. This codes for CASSSGRSMNTEAFF.

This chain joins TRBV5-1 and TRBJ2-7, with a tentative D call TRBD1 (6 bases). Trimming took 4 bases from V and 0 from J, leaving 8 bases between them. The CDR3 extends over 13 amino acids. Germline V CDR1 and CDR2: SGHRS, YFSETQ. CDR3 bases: TGCGCCAGCAGCAGACAGGTCTCCTACGAGCAGTACTTC. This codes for CASSRQVSYEQYF.

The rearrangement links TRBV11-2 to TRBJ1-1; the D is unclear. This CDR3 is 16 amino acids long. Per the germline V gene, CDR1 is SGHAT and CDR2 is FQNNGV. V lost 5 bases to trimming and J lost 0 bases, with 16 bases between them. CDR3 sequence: CASSDPRRVLNTEAFF. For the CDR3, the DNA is TGTGCCAGCAGCGATCCTAGACGGGTACTGAACACTGAAGCTTTCTTT.

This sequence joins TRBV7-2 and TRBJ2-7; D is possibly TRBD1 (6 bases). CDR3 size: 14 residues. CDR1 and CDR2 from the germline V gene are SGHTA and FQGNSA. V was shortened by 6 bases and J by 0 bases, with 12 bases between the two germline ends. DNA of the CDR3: TGTGCCAGCAGTTCTACAGGGACCTCCTACGAGCAGTACTTC. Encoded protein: CASSSTGTSYEQYF.

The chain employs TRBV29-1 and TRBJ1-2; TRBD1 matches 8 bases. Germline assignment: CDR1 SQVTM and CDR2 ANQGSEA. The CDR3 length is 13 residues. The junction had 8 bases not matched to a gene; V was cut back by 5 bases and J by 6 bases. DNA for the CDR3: TGCAGCGTTCCAAGGGCAGGGGGCAATGGCTACACCTTC. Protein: CSVPRAGGNGYTF.

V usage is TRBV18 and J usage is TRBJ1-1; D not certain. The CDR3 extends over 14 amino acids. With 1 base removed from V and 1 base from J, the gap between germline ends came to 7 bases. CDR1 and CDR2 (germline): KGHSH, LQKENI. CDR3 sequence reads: CASSPRRENTEAFF. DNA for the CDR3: TGTGCCAGCTCACCACGGAGGGAGAACACTGAAGCTTTCTTT.